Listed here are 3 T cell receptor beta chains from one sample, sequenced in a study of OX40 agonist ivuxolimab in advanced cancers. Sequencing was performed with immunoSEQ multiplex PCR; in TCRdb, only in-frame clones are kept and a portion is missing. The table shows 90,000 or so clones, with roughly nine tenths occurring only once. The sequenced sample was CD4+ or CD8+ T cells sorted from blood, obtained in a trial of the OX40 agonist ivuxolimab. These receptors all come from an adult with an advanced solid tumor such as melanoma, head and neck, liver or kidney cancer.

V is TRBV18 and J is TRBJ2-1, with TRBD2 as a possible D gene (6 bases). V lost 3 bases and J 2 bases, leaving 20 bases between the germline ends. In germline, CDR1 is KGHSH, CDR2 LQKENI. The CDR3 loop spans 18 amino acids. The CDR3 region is CASSPRVQGLTPYNEQFF. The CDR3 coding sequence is TGTGCCAGCTCACCTCGGGTCCAGGGACTGACCCCCTACAATGAGCAGTTCTTC. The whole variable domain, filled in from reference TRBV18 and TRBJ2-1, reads NAGVMQNPRHLVRRRGQEARLRCSPMKGHSHVYWYRQLPEEGLKFMVYLQKENIIDESGMPKERFSAEFPKEGPSILRIQQVVRGDSAAYFCASSPRVQGLTPYNEQFFGPGTRLTVL.

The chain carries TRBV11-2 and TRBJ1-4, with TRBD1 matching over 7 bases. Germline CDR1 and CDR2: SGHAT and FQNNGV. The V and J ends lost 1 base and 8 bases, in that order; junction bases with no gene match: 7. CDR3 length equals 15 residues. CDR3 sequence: CASSLVGGASEKLFF. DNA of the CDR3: TGTGCCAGCAGCTTAGTAGGGGGCGCATCGGAAAAACTGTTTTTT.

The CDR3: CASSRLGYEQYF. CDR3 bases: TGTGCCAGCAGTCGGCTGGGGTACGAGCAGTACTTC. The chain recombines TRBV27 with TRBJ2-7; D gene ambiguous. The CDR3 is made up of 12 amino acids. Germline CDR1 is MNHEY and CDR2 is SMNVEV (reference sequence). Trimming left V 5 bases short and J 4 bases short, with 9 bases between.